These T cell receptor beta chains were read from a single sample in a study of type 1 and type 2 diabetes patients. TCRdb re-analysed the multiplex PCR reads in MiXCR, keeping a single row per CDR3 protein. The sample lists around 300,000 distinct CDR3 sequences, around 47% seen once, with roughly 15% in the top ten. The sample was peripheral blood mononuclear cells (PBMCs). The receptors stem from a man younger than 30 with type 2 diabetes. Both conserved end residues are part of each CDR3. The D gene is left open where the match is weak. Only part of the rows carry a size: once, few, many, or a class if the clone is expanded.

D	J	size	V	CDR3	DNA
-	TRBJ2-1	-	TRBV15	CATSRGPGYSESYNEQFF	TGTGCCACCAGCAGAGGCCCCGGGTACAGCGAATCCTACAATGAGCAGTTCTTC
-	TRBJ1-2	-	TRBV7-3	CAGSLTAGLDGYTF	TGTGCCGGCAGCTTAACTGCAGGTTTAGATGGCTACACCTTC
TRBD1	TRBJ2-5	-	TRBV20-1	CSAQAGTALQETQYF	TGCAGTGCACAAGCCGGGACAGCCCTCCAAGAGACCCAGTACTTC
TRBD2	TRBJ2-2	-	TRBV6-6	CASSYVGGDTGELFF	TGTGCCAGCAGTTACGTCGGGGGGGACACCGGGGAGCTGTTTTTT
-	TRBJ1-5	-	TRBV12-3/TRBV12-4	CASGHPGRNQPQHF	TGTGCCAGCGGACATCCGGGGCGCAATCAGCCCCAGCATTTT
TRBD1	TRBJ1-5	-	TRBV19	CASNKPGQGRDGNQPQHF	TGTGCCAGTAACAAACCGGGACAGGGCCGCGATGGCAATCAGCCCCAGCATTTT
-	TRBJ2-7	-	TRBV20-1	CSARDSDSYEQYF	TGCAGTGCTAGAGATAGCGACTCCTACGAGCAGTACTTC
-	TRBJ1-5	-	TRBV20-1	CSASEVGEQPQHF	TGCAGTGCTAGTGAGGTTGGCGAACAGCCCCAGCATTTT
-	TRBJ2-1	-	TRBV7-8	CASSAPTGTEQFF	TGTGCCAGCAGCGCACCGACAGGTACCGAGCAGTTCTTC
-	TRBJ1-2	-	TRBV12-3/TRBV12-4	CASVGGGWDGYTF	TGTGCCAGCGTAGGAGGAGGGTGGGATGGCTACACCTTC
-	TRBJ2-7	-	TRBV13	CASSLGQGAVYEQYF	TGTGCCAGCAGCTTAGGACAGGGCGCTGTCTACGAGCAGTACTTC
-	TRBJ2-7	-	TRBV28	CASSRTTGAYEQYF	TGTGCCAGCAGTCGAACAACGGGGGCCTACGAGCAGTACTTC
TRBD2	TRBJ2-3	-	TRBV20-1	CSAPPALADTDTQYF	TGCAGTGCTCCCCCGGCACTAGCGGATACAGATACGCAGTATTTT
-	TRBJ2-1	-	TRBV10-3	CAISESDPSSYNEQFF	TGTGCCATCAGCGAGTCGGACCCGAGCTCCTACAATGAGCAGTTCTTC
-	TRBJ1-4	few	TRBV7-6	CASSWGPDSTNEKLFF	TGTGCCAGCAGCTGGGGCCCTGATTCAACTAATGAAAAACTGTTTTTT
-	TRBJ2-1	few	TRBV25-1	CASSEFRGTYNEQFF	TGTGCCAGCAGTGAATTCAGGGGAACCTACAATGAGCAGTTCTTC
-	TRBJ1-2	-	TRBV6-4	CASSESYSLRSYGYTF	TGTGCCAGCAGTGAGTCCTACTCCCTTAGGAGCTATGGCTACACCTTC
TRBD1	TRBJ1-2	-	TRBV19	CASGQGTGGIGGYGYTF	TGTGCCAGCGGACAGGGGACAGGGGGAATTGGTGGGTATGGCTACACCTTC
-	TRBJ1-1	-	TRBV10-3	CAISSGMNTEALF	TGTGCCATCAGTTCAGGGATGAACACTGAAGCTCTCTTT
-	TRBJ2-1	-	TRBV12-5	CAISESKAEQFF	TGTGCCATCAGTGAGTCGAAGGCCGAGCAGTTCTTC
-	TRBJ2-5	-	TRBV24-1	CATSKGSVPETQYF	TGTGCCACCAGTAAGGGTTCAGTTCCGGAGACCCAGTACTTC
-	TRBJ1-5	few	TRBV7-6	CASSSGAGSNQPQHF	TGTGCCAGCAGCTCCGGAGCCGGTAGCAATCAGCCCCAGCATTTT
TRBD1	TRBJ2-1	once	TRBV7-2	CASSYDRVNEQFF	TGTGCCAGCAGCTACGACAGGGTCAATGAGCAGTTCTTC
TRBD2	TRBJ2-5	few	TRBV12-3/TRBV12-4	CASSPTSAEETQYF	TGTGCCAGCAGTCCGACTAGCGCCGAAGAGACCCAGTACTTC
-	TRBJ2-7	few	TRBV5-1	CASSLLPGTPDRYYEQYF	TGCGCCAGCAGCTTGCTACCCGGGACACCTGATAGGTACTACGAGCAGTACTTC
-	TRBJ2-7	few	TRBV7-2	CASSPSRGSYEQYF	TGTGCCAGCAGCCCCTCCAGGGGCTCCTACGAGCAGTACTTC
TRBD2	TRBJ2-1	-	TRBV11-3	CASSLDGPSGGLSEQFF	TGTGCCAGCAGCTTAGACGGGCCTAGCGGGGGGTTGAGTGAGCAGTTCTTC
-	TRBJ1-2	few	TRBV30	CAWKGWGGSDYGYTF	TGTGCCTGGAAGGGTTGGGGGGGCTCGGACTATGGCTACACCTTC
TRBD2	TRBJ2-1	-	TRBV7-3	CASSSGTSDYNEQFF	TGTGCCAGCAGCTCCGGGACTAGCGATTACAATGAGCAGTTCTTC
TRBD1	TRBJ2-7	-	TRBV15	CAISRGQGAYEQYF	TGTGCCATCAGCAGGGGACAGGGGGCTTACGAGCAGTACTTC
-	TRBJ1-1	many	TRBV19	CASRSGGPEAFF	TGTGCCAGTAGGAGTGGAGGACCTGAAGCTTTCTTT
TRBD2	TRBJ2-7	few	TRBV29-1	CSVFGGKTSYEQYF	TGCAGCGTTTTCGGGGGGAAAACGTCCTACGAGCAGTACTTC
-	TRBJ2-7	-	TRBV6-6	CASSKTGAGYEQYF	TGTGCCAGCAGCAAGACAGGAGCGGGGTACGAGCAGTACTTC
-	TRBJ1-2	-	TRBV27	CASSEKEGMSGYTF	TGTGCCAGCAGTGAGAAGGAAGGGATGAGTGGCTACACCTTC
-	TRBJ1-5	few	TRBV5-1	CASSFGTPDQPQHF	TGCGCCAGCAGCTTCGGGACGCCCGATCAGCCCCAGCATTTT
-	TRBJ2-5	-	TRBV10-1	CASSPSGEETQYF	TGCGCCAGCAGCCCCAGCGGTGAAGAGACCCAGTACTTC
-	TRBJ2-5	few	TRBV20-1	CSARDVTAVGTQYF	TGCAGTGCTAGAGATGTGACAGCCGTGGGGACCCAGTACTTC
-	TRBJ1-6	few	TRBV6-1	CASRIPRQNNSPLHF	TGTGCCAGCAGAATACCCCGACAGAATAATTCACCCCTCCACTTT
TRBD2	TRBJ2-1	-	TRBV7-9	CASSLGTSGRNEQFF	TGTGCCAGCAGCTTAGGGACTAGCGGGAGGAATGAGCAGTTCTTC
-	TRBJ1-4	few	TRBV30	CAWNLGATNEKLFF	TGTGCCTGGAACCTCGGGGCGACTAATGAAAAACTGTTTTTT
TRBD1	TRBJ1-3	-	TRBV7-9	CASSSDRVNPNTIYF	TGTGCCAGCAGCTCAGACAGGGTAAACCCCAACACCATATATTTT
-	TRBJ1-2	few	TRBV10-3	CAISDSPAGVGSYGYTF	TGTGCCATCAGTGACTCCCCGGCCGGGGTGGGAAGTTATGGCTACACCTTC
-	TRBJ2-5	-	TRBV7-8	CASSPYSGVKGETQYF	TGTGCCAGCAGCCCCTATTCTGGGGTGAAAGGAGAGACCCAGTACTTC
TRBD1	TRBJ2-7	few	TRBV6-1	CASSAKGGTGRYEQYF	TGTGCCAGCAGTGCTAAGGGCGGGACAGGACGCTACGAGCAGTACTTC